The present T cell receptor beta chain was sequenced within a study of response to subunit inactivated influenza vaccine. The germline gives CDR1 DFQATT, CDR2 SNEGSKA (reference sequence). The CDR3 length is 16 residues. V dropped 2 bases and J dropped 3 bases, with 14 bases sitting between them. This clonotype was recorded a few times. Antigen specificity is unknown. Study-wide results and limits: The authors offered the suggestion that each seasonal influenza vaccination recruits few new T cells.

MiXCR, run by TCRdb on the RT-PCR reads, gives a single entry per CDR3 protein. The sample yields approximately 520,000 distinct CDR3 sequences, 16% seen once. V is TRBV20-1 and J is TRBJ2-6; the D gene is possibly TRBD2 (5 bases). This specimen was CD4+ T cells sorted from PBMCs, taken around 25 months after vaccination. The origin of this receptor is a man between 45 and 75 years old who received an inactivated influenza vaccine. In DNA form, the CDR3 reads TGCAGTGCTAGACCCCCCGGAGGCGATGGGGCCAACGTCCTGACTTTC. It is translated as CSARPPGGDGANVLTF.